The clone carrying this T cell receptor (beta chain) was observed many times. The V gene's germline CDR1 is MGHRA and CDR2 YSYEKL. This CDR3 is built from 15 residues. With 4 bases removed from V and 3 bases from J, the gap between germline ends came to 15 bases. Using RNA transcripts, the TCR beta CDR3 regions were amplified. Second-round multiplex PCR came after first-round RT-PCR with HTBI primers. TCRdb used MiXCR to reprocess the multiplex PCR reads, holding one entry per CDR3 protein. The data show a few hundred thousand distinct CDR3 sequences, roughly 17% seen once. This specimen comes from a study of Graves' ophthalmopathy and Graves' hyperthyroidism.

The V gene is TRBV4-1, the J gene TRBJ2-5; D is perhaps TRBD2 (5 bases). The receptor was derived from an adult woman with stable Graves' hyperthyroidism. Sequencing was carried out using peripheral blood. The CDR3 is CASSRTGLGKETQYF. In nucleotides, the CDR3 is TGCGCCAGCAGCCGGACCGGACTCGGGAAAGAGACCCAGTACTTC.